This T cell receptor (beta chain) was observed in a study of blood T cell repertoires in COVID-19. Study-wide background: T cells, B-cell-depleted T cells, or PBMCs supplied cDNA or gDNA.

Recruits, aged about 18 to 95 years, lived in 24 US areas. In assigning cohorts, the study relied on participant-reported clinical history. The protocol was immunoSEQ multiplex PCR, while the TCRdb copy is restricted to in-frame clones and leaves out a portion. The table records around 450,000 clones, nearly 90% of them present only once. The germline V gene has CDR1 MNHEY and CDR2 SMNVEV (reference sequence). The length of the CDR3 is 15 residues. J gave up 4 bases and V 2 bases, and 3 bases lay outside the gene matches. V is TRBV27 and J is TRBJ2-1, with TRBD2 matching over 9 bases. This TCR derives from a young woman with acute COVID-19. Sequencing used PBMCs or T cells enriched from blood (not recorded which). The CDR3 protein is CASSLASGIYNEQFF. In DNA form, the CDR3 reads TGTGCCAGCAGTTTAGCTAGCGGGATATACAATGAGCAGTTCTTC.